The clone carrying this TCR beta chain was seen a handful of times. Germline V CDR1 and CDR2: MNHNS, SASEGT. The CDR3 runs to 18 residues. The sample is drawn from a study of blood T cells in healthy people across ages. PCR was performed a second time for about 7 to 11 cycles using a sample-barcoded 5' primer and a J-beta primer mix. MiXCR, applied by TCRdb to the 5' RACE reads, yields one record per CDR3 protein. The table has about 1.8 million distinct CDR3 sequences, just under 50% seen once; the top ten hold around 2.1%. The specimen sequenced was blood. The source of this sequence is a woman in her thirties or forties in good health. The V and J genes are TRBV6-1 and TRBJ2-7; 11 bases align to TRBD1. The last part of the DNA fits TRBJ2-5 better; the J call may be wrong. The CDR3 spells CASRRTRDRGILMETQYF. DNA of the CDR3: TGTGCCAGCAGACGTACCCGGGACAGGGGGATTTTGATGGAGACCCAGTACTTC.